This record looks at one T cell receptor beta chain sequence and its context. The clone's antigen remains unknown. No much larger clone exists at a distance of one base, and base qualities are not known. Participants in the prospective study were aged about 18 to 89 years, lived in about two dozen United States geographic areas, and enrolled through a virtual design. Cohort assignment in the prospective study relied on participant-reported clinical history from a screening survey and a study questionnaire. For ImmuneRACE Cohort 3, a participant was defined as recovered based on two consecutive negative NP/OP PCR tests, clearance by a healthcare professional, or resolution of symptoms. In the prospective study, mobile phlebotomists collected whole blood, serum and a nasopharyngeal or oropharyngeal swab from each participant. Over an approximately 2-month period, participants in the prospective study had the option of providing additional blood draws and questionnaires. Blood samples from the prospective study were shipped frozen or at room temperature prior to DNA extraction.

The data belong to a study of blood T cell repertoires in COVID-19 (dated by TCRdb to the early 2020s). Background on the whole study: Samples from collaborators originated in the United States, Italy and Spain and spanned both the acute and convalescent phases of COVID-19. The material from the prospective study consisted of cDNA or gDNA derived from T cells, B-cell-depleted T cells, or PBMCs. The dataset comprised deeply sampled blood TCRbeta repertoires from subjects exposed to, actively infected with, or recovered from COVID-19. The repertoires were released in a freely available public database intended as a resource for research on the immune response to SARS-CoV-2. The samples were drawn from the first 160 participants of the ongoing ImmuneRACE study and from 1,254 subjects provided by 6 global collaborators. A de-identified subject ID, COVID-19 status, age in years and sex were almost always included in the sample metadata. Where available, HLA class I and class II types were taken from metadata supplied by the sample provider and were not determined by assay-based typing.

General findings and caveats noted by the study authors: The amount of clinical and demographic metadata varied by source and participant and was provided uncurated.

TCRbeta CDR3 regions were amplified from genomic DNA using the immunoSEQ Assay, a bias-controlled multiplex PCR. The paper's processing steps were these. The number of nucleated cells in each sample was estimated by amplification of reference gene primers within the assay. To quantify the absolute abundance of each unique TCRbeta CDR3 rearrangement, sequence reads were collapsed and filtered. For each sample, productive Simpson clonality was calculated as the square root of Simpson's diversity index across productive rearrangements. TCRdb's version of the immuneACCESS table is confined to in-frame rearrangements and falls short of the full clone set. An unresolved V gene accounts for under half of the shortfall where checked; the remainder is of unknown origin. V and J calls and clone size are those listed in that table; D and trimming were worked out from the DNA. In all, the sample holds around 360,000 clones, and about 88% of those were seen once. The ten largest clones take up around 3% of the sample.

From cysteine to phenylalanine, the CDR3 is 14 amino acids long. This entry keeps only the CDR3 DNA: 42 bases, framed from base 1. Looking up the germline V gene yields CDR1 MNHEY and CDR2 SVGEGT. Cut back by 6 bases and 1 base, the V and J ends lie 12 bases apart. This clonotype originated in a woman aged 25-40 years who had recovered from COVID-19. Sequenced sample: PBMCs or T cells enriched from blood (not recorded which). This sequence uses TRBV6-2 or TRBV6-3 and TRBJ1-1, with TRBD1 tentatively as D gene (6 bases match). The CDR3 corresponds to CASSIQGPNTEAFF. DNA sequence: TGTGCCAGCAGCATACAGGGTCCGAACACTGAAGCTTTCTTT.